A selection of T cell receptor beta chains follows, all from one sample in a study of T cell responses to AZD1222 COVID-19 vaccine. Using immunoSEQ multiplex PCR, the repertoire was profiled, and TCRdb retains in-frame clones only, with some absent. Of tens of thousands of clones detected, 85% appear once; the ten largest clones hold more than 3.5%. Source: peripheral blood, taken 28 days after the second AZD1222 dose. The receptors originated from an adult who received the AZD1222 COVID-19 vaccine. Both conserved end residues are part of each CDR3. D genes are given only for firm matches. Not every row has a clone size; where given, it reads once, few, many or a size class.

J	V	D	size	CDR3	DNA
TRBJ1-1	TRBV4-3	NA	NA	CASSLAGDTEAFF	TGCGCCAGCAGCCTAGCAGGGGACACTGAAGCTTTCTTT
TRBJ2-7	TRBV28	NA	NA	CASSFLSGFDEQYF	TGTGCCAGCAGTTTCTTAAGCGGGTTCGACGAGCAGTACTTC
TRBJ2-7	TRBV10-3	NA	NA	CAVGYEQYF	TGTGCCGTAGGATACGAGCAGTACTTC
TRBJ1-1	TRBV19	NA	NA	CASRLNTEAFF	TGTGCCAGCAGACTGAACACTGAAGCTTTCTTT
TRBJ1-3	TRBV3-1/TRBV3-2	NA	NA	CASSQETGTYPLRIGNTIYF	TGTGCCAGCAGCCAAGAGACCGGGACGTACCCCTTGCGAATCGGAAACACCATATATTTT
TRBJ2-1	TRBV5-1	TRBD1	NA	CASSRDRVYNEQFF	TGCGCCAGCAGCCGGGACAGGGTGTACAATGAGCAGTTCTTC
TRBJ2-7	TRBV11-3	NA	NA	CASSKGVSDYYEQYF	TGTGCCAGCAGCAAAGGAGTATCCGACTATTACGAGCAGTACTTC
TRBJ2-1	TRBV2	TRBD2	NA	CASSDRTSQAKQFF	TGTGCCAGCAGTGACCGGACTAGCCAGGCAAAGCAGTTCTTC
TRBJ1-1	TRBV7-8	NA	NA	CASSFRGFTEAFF	TGTGCCAGCAGCTTCCGAGGTTTCACTGAAGCTTTCTTT
TRBJ2-3	TRBV4-1	TRBD2	NA	CASSLRTSLSTDTQYF	TGCGCCAGCAGCCTTCGGACTAGCTTGAGCACAGATACGCAGTATTTT
TRBJ1-6	TRBV2	NA	NA	CASSAPKSNSPLHF	TGTGCCAGCAGTGCTCCGAAGAGCAATTCACCCCTCCACTTT
TRBJ2-5	TRBV27	TRBD2	once	CASSKDPRGETQYF	TGTGCCAGCAGTAAGGACCCGCGGGGGGAGACCCAGTACTTC
TRBJ1-6	TRBV10-1	NA	NA	CASSGRRDSPLHF	TGCGCCAGCAGCGGACGCAGGGATTCACCCCTCCACTTT
TRBJ1-2	TRBV2	NA	NA	CASSFRAGGYTF	TGTGCCAGCAGTTTTAGGGCGGGAGGCTACACCTTC
TRBJ1-3	TRBV5-4	NA	NA	CASSSAGAGNTIYF	TGTGCCAGCAGCAGTGCGGGGGCTGGAAACACCATATATTTT
TRBJ2-1	TRBV19	NA	NA	CASSKGRRGAGTNEQFF	TGTGCCAGTAGTAAGGGTAGGCGGGGCGCAGGGACCAATGAGCAGTTCTTC
TRBJ1-3	TRBV5-1	TRBD1	NA	CASSTGQGSGNTIYF	TGCGCCAGCAGCACCGGACAGGGTTCTGGAAACACCATATATTTT
TRBJ2-7	TRBV7-8	NA	NA	CASSYLQVSYEQYF	TGTGCCAGCAGCTATCTGCAGGTCTCCTACGAGCAGTACTTC
TRBJ2-3	TRBV11-3	NA	NA	CASSLDPLGGTQYF	TGTGCCAGCAGCTTAGATCCATTGGGGGGTACGCAGTATTTT
TRBJ1-2	TRBV19	TRBD1	NA	CASSPGQGGYGYTF	TGTGCCAGTAGTCCCGGACAGGGCGGCTATGGCTACACCTTC
TRBJ1-2	TRBV9	TRBD1	few	CASSAGGGHYGYTF	TGTGCCAGCAGCGCTGGAGGGGGCCACTATGGCTACACCTTC
TRBJ2-7	TRBV5-4	NA	once	CASRDQGEVLDEQYF	TGTGCCAGCAGAGACCAGGGAGAGGTCCTGGACGAGCAGTACTTC
TRBJ2-7	TRBV7-9	NA	few	CASSFDGTYEQYF	TGTGCCAGCAGCTTTGATGGAACCTACGAGCAGTACTTC
TRBJ2-7	TRBV28	NA	NA	CASTPGVGDEQYF	TGTGCCAGCACCCCGGGGGTAGGGGACGAGCAGTACTTC
TRBJ1-3	TRBV27	NA	NA	CASSLNRGNTIYF	TGTGCCAGCAGTTTAAACAGGGGAAACACCATATATTTT
TRBJ1-3	TRBV7-3	NA	NA	CASSKQATSGNTIYF	TGTGCCAGCAGCAAGCAGGCGACCTCTGGAAACACCATATATTTT
TRBJ1-6	TRBV25-1	NA	NA	CASSDGAGGIWNSPLHF	TGTGCCAGCAGTGACGGGGCGGGGGGAATTTGGAATTCACCCCTCCACTTT
TRBJ1-1	TRBV29-1	NA	NA	CSVEVSMNTEAFF	TGCAGCGTTGAAGTAAGTATGAACACTGAAGCTTTCTTT
TRBJ2-3	TRBV3-1/TRBV3-2	TRBD2	NA	CASSHLRGGGDTQYF	TGTGCCAGCAGCCACTTGCGGGGGGGCGGTGATACGCAGTATTTT
TRBJ2-3	TRBV19	NA	NA	CASSRLAPSTDTQYF	TGTGCCAGTAGTAGGCTTGCGCCGTCCACAGATACGCAGTATTTT
TRBJ1-1	TRBV3-1/TRBV3-2	NA	once	CASSQEGGAFF	TGTGCCAGCAGCCAAGAAGGAGGAGCTTTCTTT
TRBJ1-5	TRBV19	TRBD1	NA	CASSDPGQVGPQHF	TGTGCCAGTAGTGATCCGGGACAGGTGGGGCCCCAGCATTTT
TRBJ2-4	TRBV5-6	NA	NA	CASRLRGGAPGERNIQYF	TGTGCCAGCAGACTTAGAGGAGGGGCCCCTGGGGAAAGGAACATTCAGTACTTC
TRBJ2-5	TRBV5-1	TRBD1	NA	CASSVGETGNQETQYF	TGCGCCAGCAGCGTGGGAGAGACAGGGAATCAAGAGACCCAGTACTTC
TRBJ1-3	TRBV9	NA	NA	CASSSLPDVSGNTIYF	TGTGCCAGCAGCTCCCTACCCGACGTCTCTGGAAACACCATATATTTT
TRBJ1-3	TRBV7-2	NA	NA	CASSLRQGGNTIYF	TGTGCCAGCAGCTTAAGGCAGGGAGGAAACACCATATATTTT